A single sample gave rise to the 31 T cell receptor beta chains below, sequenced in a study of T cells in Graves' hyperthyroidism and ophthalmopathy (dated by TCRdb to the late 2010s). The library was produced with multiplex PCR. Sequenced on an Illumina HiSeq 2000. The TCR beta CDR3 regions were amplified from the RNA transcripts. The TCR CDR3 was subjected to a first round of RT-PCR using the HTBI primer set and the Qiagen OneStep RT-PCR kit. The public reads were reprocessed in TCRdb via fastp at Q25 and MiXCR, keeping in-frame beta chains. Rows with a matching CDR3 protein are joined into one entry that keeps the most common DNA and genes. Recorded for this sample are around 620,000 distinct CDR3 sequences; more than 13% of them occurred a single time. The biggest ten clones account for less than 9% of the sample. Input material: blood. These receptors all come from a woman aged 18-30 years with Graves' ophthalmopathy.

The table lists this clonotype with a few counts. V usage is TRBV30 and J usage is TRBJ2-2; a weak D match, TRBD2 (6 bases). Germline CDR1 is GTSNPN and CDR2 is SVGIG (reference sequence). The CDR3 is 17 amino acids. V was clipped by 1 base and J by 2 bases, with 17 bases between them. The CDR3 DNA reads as TGTGCCTGGAGTGGCTTGGAAGGAGGGGATAACACCGGGGAGCTGTTTTTT. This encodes CAWSGLEGGDNTGELFF.

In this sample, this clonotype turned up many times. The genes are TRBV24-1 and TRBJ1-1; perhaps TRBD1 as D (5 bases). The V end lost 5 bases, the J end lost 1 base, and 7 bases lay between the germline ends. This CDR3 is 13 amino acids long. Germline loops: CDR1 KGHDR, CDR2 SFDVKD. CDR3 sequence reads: CATSGGRNTEAFF. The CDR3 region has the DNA TGTGCCACCAGTGGGGGCAGGAACACTGAAGCTTTCTTT.

In DNA, the CDR3 is TGCAGTGCTCCGGTCGTGGGAGGGGGCGAAAAACTGTTTTTT. It encodes CSAPVVGGGEKLFF. The chain is built from TRBV20-1 and TRBJ1-4, with 7 bases aligning to TRBD1. Unmatched junction bases numbered 11, after V lost 5 bases and J lost 8 bases. The CDR3 extends over 14 amino acids. Germline V gene lookup returns CDR1 DFQATT and CDR2 SNEGSKA (reference sequence).

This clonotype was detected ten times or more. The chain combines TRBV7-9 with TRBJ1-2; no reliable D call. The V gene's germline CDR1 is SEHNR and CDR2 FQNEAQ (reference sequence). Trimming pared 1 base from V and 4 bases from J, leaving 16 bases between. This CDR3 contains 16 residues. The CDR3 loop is CASSLEWVSHFYGYTF. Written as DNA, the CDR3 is TGTGCCAGCAGCTTAGAATGGGTCAGCCACTTCTATGGCTACACCTTC.

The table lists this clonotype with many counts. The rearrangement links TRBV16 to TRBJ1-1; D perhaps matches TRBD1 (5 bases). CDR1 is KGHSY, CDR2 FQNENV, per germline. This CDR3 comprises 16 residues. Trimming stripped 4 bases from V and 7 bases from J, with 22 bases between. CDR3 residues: CASSRTSWEVGVEAFF. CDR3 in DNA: TGTGCCAGCAGCCGAACATCCTGGGAGGTGGGGGTTGAAGCTTTCTTT.

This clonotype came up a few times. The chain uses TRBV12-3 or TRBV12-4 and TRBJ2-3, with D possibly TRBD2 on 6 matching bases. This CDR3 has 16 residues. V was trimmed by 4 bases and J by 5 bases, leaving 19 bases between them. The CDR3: CASSSASRENEDTQYF. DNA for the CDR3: TGTGCCAGCAGTTCCGCATCCCGGGAGAACGAAGATACGCAGTATTTT.

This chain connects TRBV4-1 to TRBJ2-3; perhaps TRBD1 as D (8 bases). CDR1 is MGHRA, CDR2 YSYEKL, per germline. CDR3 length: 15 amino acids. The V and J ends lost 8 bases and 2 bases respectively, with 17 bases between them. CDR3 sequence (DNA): TGCGCCAGCGGCGGGAGACAGGGGCACACAGATACGCAGTATTTT. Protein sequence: CASGGRQGHTDTQYF.

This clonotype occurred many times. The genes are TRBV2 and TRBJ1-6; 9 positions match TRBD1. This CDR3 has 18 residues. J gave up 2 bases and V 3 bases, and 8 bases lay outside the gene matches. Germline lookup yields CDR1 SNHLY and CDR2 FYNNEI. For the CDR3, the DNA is TGTGCCAGCAGTGAGGTGGGGACAGGGAGGACCTATAATTCACCCCTCCACTTT. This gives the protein CASSEVGTGRTYNSPLHF.

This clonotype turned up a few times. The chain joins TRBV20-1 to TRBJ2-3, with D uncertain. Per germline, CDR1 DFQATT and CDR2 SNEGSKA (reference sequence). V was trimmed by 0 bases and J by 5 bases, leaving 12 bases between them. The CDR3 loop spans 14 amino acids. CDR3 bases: TGCAGTGCTAGAGATACAGTGGTCATAGATACGCAGTATTTT. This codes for CSARDTVVIDTQYF.

Written as DNA, the CDR3 is TGCAGTGCTAGTGACCTGGACATTTACTACGAGCAGTACTTC. Its protein is CSASDLDIYYEQYF. This chain connects TRBV20-1 to TRBJ2-7, with D possibly being TRBD1 (5 bases). Germline CDR1 and CDR2: DFQATT and SNEGSKA (reference sequence). The CDR3 has 14 amino acids. Trimming stripped 3 bases from V and 3 bases from J, with 15 bases between.

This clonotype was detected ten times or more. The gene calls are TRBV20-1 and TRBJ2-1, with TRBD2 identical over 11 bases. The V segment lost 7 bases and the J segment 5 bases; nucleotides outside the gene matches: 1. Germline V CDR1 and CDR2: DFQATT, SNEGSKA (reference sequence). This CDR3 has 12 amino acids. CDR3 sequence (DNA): TGCAGTGGACTAGCGGGACACAATGAGCAGTTCTTC. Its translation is CSGLAGHNEQFF.

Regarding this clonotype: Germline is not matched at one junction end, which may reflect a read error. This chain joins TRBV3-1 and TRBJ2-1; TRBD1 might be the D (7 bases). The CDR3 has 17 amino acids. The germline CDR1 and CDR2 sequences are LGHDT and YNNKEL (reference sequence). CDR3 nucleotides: TGTGCCAGCAGTGACCGTACAGGGGACTTTTCCTACAATGAGCGGTTCTTC. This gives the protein CASSDRTGDFSYNERFF.

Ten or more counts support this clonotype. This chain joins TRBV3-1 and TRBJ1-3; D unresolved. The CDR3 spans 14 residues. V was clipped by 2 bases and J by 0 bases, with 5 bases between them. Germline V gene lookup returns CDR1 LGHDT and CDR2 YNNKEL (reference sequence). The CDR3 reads CASSQLHSGNTIYF. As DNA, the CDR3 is TGTGCCAGCAGCCAACTACACTCTGGAAACACCATATATTTT. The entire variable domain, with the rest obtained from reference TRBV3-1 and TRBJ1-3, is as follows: DTAVSQTPKYLVTQMGNDKSIKCEQNLGHDTMYWYKQDSKKFLKIMFSYNNKELIINETVPNRFSPKSPDKAHLNLHINSLELGDSAVYFCASSQLHSGNTIYFGEGSWLTVV.

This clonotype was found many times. CDR3 loop: CASSPTGVDYGYTF. The CDR3 bases are TGTGCCAGCAGCCCAACAGGGGTTGACTATGGCTACACCTTC. This sequence joins TRBV11-2 and TRBJ1-2; 7 bases fit TRBD1. This CDR3 has 14 amino acids. V was clipped by 5 bases and J by 3 bases; unmatched bases: 6. Germline-derived CDR1 and CDR2 are SGHAT and FQNNGV.

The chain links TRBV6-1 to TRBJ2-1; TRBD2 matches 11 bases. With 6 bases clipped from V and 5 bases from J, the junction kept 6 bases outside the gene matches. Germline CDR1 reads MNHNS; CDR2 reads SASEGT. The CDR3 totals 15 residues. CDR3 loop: CASRSTGLADNEQFF. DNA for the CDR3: TGTGCCAGCAGGAGCACGGGACTAGCGGACAATGAGCAGTTCTTC.

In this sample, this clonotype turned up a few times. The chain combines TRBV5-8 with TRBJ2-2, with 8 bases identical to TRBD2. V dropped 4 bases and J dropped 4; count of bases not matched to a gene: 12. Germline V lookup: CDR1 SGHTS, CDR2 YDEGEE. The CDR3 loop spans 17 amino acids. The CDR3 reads CASSNRAGERGTGELFF. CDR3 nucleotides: TGTGCCAGCAGCAACCGAGCGGGAGAGAGAGGCACCGGGGAGCTGTTTTTT.

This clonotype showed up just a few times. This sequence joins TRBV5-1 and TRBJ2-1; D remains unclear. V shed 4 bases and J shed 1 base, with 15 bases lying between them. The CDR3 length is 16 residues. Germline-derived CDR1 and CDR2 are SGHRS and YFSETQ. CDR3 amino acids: CASSQVGRSSYNEQFF. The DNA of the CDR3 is TGCGCCAGCAGCCAAGTGGGAAGGTCGTCCTACAATGAGCAGTTCTTC.

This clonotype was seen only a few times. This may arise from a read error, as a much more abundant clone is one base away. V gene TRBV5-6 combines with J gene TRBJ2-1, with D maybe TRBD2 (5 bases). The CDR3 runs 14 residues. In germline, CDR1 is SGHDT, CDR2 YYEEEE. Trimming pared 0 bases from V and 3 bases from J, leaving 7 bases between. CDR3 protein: CASSLGLNYNEQFF. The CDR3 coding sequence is TGTGCCAGCAGCTTGGGACTAAACTACAATGAGCAGTTCTTC.

The CDR3 spells CASSRGQYTGELFF. CDR3 nucleotides: TGTGCCAGCAGTCGTGGACAGTACACCGGGGAGCTGTTTTTT. The rearrangement joins TRBV6-1 to TRBJ2-2; D perhaps matches TRBD1 (6 bases). Trimming removed 5 bases at V and 3 bases at J, with 10 bases between. The CDR3 is 14 amino acids. The germline V gene encodes CDR1 MNHNS and CDR2 SASEGT.

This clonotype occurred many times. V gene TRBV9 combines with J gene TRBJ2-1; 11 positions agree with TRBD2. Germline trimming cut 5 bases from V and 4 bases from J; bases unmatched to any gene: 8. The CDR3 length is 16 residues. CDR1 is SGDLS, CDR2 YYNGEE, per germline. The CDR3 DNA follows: TGTGCCAGCAGTGGGGGGGGACTAGCGGTGTACAATGAGCAGTTCTTC. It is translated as CASSGGGLAVYNEQFF.

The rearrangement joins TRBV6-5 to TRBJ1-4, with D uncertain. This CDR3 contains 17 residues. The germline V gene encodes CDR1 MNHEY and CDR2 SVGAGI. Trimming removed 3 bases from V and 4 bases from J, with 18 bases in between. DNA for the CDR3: TGTGCCAGCAGTTATTCGCCTTTCCGGGCAGTTAATGAAAAACTGTTTTTT. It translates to CASSYSPFRAVNEKLFF.

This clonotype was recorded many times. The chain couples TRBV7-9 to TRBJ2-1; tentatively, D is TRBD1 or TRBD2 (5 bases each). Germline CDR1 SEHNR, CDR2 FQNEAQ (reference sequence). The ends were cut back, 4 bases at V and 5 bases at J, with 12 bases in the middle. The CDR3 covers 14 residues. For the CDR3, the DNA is TGTGCCAGCAGCTCCCGGGACCGTCACAATGAGCAGTTCTTC. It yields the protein CASSSRDRHNEQFF.

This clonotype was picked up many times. DNA of the CDR3: TGTGCCAGTAGTACAAGGGAGAATCAGCCCCAGCATTTT. This encodes CASSTRENQPQHF. The rearrangement uses TRBV19 and TRBJ1-5; D gene uncertain. Trimming removed 4 bases at V and 4 bases at J, with 8 bases between. The CDR3 is 13 residues long. Germline values: CDR1 LNHDA, CDR2 SQIVND (reference sequence).

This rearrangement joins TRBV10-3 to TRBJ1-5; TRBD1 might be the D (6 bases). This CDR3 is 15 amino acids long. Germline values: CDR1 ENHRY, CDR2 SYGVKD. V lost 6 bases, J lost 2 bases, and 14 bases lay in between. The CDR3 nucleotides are TGTGCCATCAGCGGGGACAAGGGAGGCAATCAGCCCCAGCATTTT. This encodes CAISGDKGGNQPQHF.

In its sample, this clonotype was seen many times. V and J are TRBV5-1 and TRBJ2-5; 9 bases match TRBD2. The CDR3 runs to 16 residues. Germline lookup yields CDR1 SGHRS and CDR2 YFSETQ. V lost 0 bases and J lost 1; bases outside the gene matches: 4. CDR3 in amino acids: CASSLGEAGGQETQYF. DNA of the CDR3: TGCGCCAGCAGCTTGGGGGAAGCGGGAGGCCAAGAGACCCAGTACTTC.

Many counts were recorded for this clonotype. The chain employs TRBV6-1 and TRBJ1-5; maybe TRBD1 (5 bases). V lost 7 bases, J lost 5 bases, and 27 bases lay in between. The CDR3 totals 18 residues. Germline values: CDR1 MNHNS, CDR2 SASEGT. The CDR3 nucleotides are TGTGCCAGCACCAGAGGGTGGAGGGACGGCCCCCTCGATCAGCCCCAGCATTTT. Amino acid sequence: CASTRGWRDGPLDQPQHF.

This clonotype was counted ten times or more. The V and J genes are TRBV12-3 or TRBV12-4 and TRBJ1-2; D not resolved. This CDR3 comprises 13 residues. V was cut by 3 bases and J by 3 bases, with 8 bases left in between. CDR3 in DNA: TGTGCCAGCAGTTTTTCCGAGTACTATGGCTACACCTTC. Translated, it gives CASSFSEYYGYTF.

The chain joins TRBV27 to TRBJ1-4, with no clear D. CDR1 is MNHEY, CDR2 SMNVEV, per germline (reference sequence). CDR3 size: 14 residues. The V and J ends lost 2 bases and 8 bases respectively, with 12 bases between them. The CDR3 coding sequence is TGTGCCAGCAGTTTAGGAAACGAACGGGAAAAACTGTTTTTT. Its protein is CASSLGNEREKLFF.

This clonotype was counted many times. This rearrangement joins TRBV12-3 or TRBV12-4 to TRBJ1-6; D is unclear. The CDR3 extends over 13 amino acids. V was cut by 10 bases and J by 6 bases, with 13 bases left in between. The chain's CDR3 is CATSPISNSPLHF. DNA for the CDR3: TGTGCCACCTCACCCATTTCTAATTCACCCCTCCACTTT.

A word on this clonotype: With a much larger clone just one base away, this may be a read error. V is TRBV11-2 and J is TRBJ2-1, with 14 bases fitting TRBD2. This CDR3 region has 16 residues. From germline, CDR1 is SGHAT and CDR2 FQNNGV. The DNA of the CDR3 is TGTGCCGGCAGCTCGGGACTAGCGGGAGCGAATTTGGCGCAGTTCTTC. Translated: CAGSSGLAGANLAQFF.

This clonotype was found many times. The CDR3, as DNA: TGTGCCAGCAGCCCTAGCGGGAGCACAGATACGCAGTATTTT. Translated: CASSPSGSTDTQYF. The chain has TRBV12-3 or TRBV12-4 and TRBJ2-3, with 8 bases aligning to TRBD2. There are 14 residues in the CDR3. Trimming at V came to 6 bases and at J to 0 bases, leaving 2 bases not matched to a gene.